The table lists the clone carrying this T cell receptor (beta chain) with a few counts. Its antigen remains unidentified. The CDR3 loop spans 13 amino acids. Trimming removed 0 bases from V and 11 bases from J, with 12 bases in between. Germline CDR1 is SGHNT and CDR2 is YYREEE (reference sequence). Using its own MiXCR run on the 5' RACE reads, TCRdb lists one record per CDR3 protein. Of approximately 340,000 distinct CDR3 sequences in the sample, 15% to 20% were seen once. This specimen comes from a study of T-cell memory formation after mild COVID-19. Broader study findings: Those CD4+ clones that contracted were mainly in CM and EM (CD8+ ones in EMRA).

This chain connects TRBV5-4 to TRBJ2-1, with D possibly being TRBD1 (6 bases). This TCR derives from a man aged 18-30 years who had mild COVID-19 (a few samples of this study predate the infection). Cell type and time point are not known. What was sequenced was PBMCs or a T cell subset sorted from them (not recorded which). The CDR3 spells CASSLVSGDKQFF. In DNA form, the CDR3 reads TGTGCCAGCAGCTTGGTTTCAGGGGATAAGCAGTTCTTC.